This entry concerns a single TCR beta chain. The CDR3 is 13 amino acids. Germline loops: CDR1 SGHTA, CDR2 FQGTGA. The trim removed 5 bases at V and 12 bases at J, leaving 4 bases unmatched. The assay was immunoSEQ multiplex PCR, and TCRdb's table has in-frame clones only and misses some. The sample consists of about 40,000 clones, around 90% of them appearing once. The sample belongs to a study of T cell changes during pregnancy in multiple sclerosis. This receptor was obtained from a female donor in good health, enrolled as a control in a pregnancy study. This sequence joins TRBV7-3 and TRBJ2-7; 16 nucleotides line up with TRBD2. Sequenced here: peripheral blood, sampled in the first trimester of pregnancy. In DNA, the CDR3 is TGTGCCAGCAGCCCGGGACTAGCGGGAGGGTGGTACTTC. It is translated as CASSPGLAGGWYF.